This T cell receptor beta chain was obtained from a study of blood T cell repertoires in COVID-19. Per the germline V gene, CDR1 is GTSNPN and CDR2 is SVGIG (reference sequence). V gave up 2 bases and J gave up 5 bases; unmatched junction bases: 2. The CDR3 covers 14 residues. Data came from immunoSEQ multiplex PCR; TCRdb stores just in-frame clones and leaves some out. The table shows about 11,000 clones, with around 90% occurring only once. This sequence originates from a woman between 55 and 75 years old with active COVID-19. The sample comprised peripheral blood. The gene calls are TRBV30 and TRBJ2-5, with 13 nucleotides matching TRBD2. This CDR3 reads CAWSRTSGSETQYF. DNA of the CDR3: TGTGCCTGGAGTCGGACTAGCGGGAGTGAGACCCAGTACTTC.